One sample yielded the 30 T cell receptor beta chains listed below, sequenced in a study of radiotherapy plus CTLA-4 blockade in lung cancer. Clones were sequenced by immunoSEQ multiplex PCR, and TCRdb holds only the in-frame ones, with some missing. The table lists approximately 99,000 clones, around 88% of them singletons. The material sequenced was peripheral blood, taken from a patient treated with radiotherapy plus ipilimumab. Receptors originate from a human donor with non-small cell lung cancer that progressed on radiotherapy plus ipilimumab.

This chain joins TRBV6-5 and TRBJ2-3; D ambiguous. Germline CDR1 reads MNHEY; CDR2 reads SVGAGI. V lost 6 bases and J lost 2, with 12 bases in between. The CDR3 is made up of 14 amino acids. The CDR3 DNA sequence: TGTGCCAGCAGCGCAGGAGAGACCACAGATACGCAGTATTTT. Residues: CASSAGETTDTQYF.

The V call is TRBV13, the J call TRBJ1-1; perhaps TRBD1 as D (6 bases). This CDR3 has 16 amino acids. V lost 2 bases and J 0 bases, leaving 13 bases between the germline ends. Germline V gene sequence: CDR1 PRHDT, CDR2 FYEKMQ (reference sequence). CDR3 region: CASSLQVGQMNTEAFF. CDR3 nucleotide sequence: TGTGCCAGCAGCTTACAGGTCGGACAGATGAACACTGAAGCTTTCTTT.

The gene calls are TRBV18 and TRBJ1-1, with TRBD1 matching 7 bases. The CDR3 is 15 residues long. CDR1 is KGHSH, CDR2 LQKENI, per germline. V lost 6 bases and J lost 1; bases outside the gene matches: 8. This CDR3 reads CASSSLGQQNTEAFF. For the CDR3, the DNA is TGTGCCAGCTCGTCGCTGGGACAGCAGAACACTGAAGCTTTCTTT.

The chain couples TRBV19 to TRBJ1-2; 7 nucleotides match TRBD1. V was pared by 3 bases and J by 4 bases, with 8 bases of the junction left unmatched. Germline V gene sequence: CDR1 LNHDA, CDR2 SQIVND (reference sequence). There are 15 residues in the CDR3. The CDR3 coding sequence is TGTGCCAGTAGTATCCCCACAGGGGCCGGCTATGGCTACACCTTC. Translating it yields CASSIPTGAGYGYTF.

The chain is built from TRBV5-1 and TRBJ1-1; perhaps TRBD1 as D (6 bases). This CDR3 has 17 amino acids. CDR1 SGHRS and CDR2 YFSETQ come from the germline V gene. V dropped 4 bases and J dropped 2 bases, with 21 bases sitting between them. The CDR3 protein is CASSRLSGAGVNTEAFF. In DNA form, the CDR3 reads TGCGCCAGCAGCCGTCTCTCAGGGGCAGGGGTAAACACTGAAGCTTTCTTT.

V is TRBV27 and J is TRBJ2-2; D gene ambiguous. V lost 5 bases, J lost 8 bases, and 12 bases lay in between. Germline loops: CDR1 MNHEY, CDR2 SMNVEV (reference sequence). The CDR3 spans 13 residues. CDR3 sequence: CASSIFPQGELFF. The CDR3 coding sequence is TGTGCCAGCAGTATATTCCCCCAGGGGGAGCTGTTTTTT.

CDR3 protein: CASSEGGMGIDEQFF. The CDR3 nucleotides are TGTGCCAGCAGCGAAGGCGGTATGGGTATAGATGAGCAGTTCTTC. The chain couples TRBV9 to TRBJ2-1, with D hard to call. Deletions cut 3 bases from V and 8 bases from J, with 18 bases between. Germline V gene data show CDR1 as SGDLS and CDR2 as YYNGEE. The CDR3 extends over 15 amino acids. Full variable domain (remainder filled in from reference TRBV9 and TRBJ2-1): DSGVTQTPKHLITATGQRVTLRCSPRSGDLSVYWYQQSLDQGLQFLIQYYNGEERAKGNILERFSAQQFPDLHSELNLSSLELGDSALYFCASSEGGMGIDEQFFGPGTRLTVL.

The CDR3 region has the DNA TGTGCCACCAGCAGAGAGGGCGATACGCAGTATTTT. This gives the protein CATSREGDTQYF. The chain joins TRBV15 to TRBJ2-3, with D unclear. Germline V gene sequence: CDR1 LNHNV, CDR2 YYDKDF (reference sequence). The CDR3 has 12 amino acids. Trimming stripped 0 bases from V and 6 bases from J, with 4 bases between.

CDR3 coding DNA: TGCGCCAGCAGCCACACCATGGACAGGGTCAAATGGGGCTCTGGGGCCAACGTCCTGACTTTC. This sequence encodes CASSHTMDRVKWGSGANVLTF. The chain has TRBV4-1 and TRBJ2-6; TRBD1 agrees at 8 bases. This CDR3 spans 21 amino acids. V lost 3 bases to trimming and J lost 0 bases; unmatched junction nucleotides: 16. Germline CDR1 reads MGHRA; CDR2 reads YSYEKL.

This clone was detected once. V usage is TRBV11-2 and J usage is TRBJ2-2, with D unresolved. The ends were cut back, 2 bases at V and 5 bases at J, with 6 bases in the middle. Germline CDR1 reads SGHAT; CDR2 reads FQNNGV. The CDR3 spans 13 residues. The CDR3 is CASSLRVTGELFF. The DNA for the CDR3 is TGTGCCAGCAGCTTACGGGTTACCGGGGAGCTGTTTTTT. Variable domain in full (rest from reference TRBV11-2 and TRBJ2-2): EAGVAQSPRYKIIEKRQSVAFWCNPISGHATLYWYQQILGQGPKLLIQFQNNGVVDDSQLPKDRFSAERLKGVDSTLKIQPAKLEDSAVYLCASSLRVTGELFFGEGSRLTVL.

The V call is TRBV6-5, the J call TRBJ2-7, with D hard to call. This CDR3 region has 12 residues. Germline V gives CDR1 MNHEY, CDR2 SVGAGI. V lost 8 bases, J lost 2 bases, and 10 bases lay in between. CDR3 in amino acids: CASGGGAYEQYF. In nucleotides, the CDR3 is TGTGCCAGCGGCGGCGGAGCCTACGAGCAGTACTTC.

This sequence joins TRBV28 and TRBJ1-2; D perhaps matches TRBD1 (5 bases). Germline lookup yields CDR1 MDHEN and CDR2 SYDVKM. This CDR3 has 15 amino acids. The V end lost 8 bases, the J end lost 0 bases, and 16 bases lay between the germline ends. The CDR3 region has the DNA TGTGCCAGCCTTCTCCTTGGGGGAGCTAACTATGGCTACACCTTC. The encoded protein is CASLLLGGANYGYTF.

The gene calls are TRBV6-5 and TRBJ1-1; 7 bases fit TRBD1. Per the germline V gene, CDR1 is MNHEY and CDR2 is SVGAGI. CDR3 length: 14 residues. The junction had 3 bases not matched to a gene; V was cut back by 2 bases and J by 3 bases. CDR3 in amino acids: CASSYRGPDTEAFF. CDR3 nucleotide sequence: TGTGCCAGCAGTTACAGGGGGCCGGACACTGAAGCTTTCTTT.

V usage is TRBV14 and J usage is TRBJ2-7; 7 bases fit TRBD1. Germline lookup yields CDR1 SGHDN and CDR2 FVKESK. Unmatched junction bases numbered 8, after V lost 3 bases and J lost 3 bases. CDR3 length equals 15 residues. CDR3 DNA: TGTGCCAGCAGCCACGCTCGGGACAGCCTCTACGAGCAGTACTTC. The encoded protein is CASSHARDSLYEQYF.

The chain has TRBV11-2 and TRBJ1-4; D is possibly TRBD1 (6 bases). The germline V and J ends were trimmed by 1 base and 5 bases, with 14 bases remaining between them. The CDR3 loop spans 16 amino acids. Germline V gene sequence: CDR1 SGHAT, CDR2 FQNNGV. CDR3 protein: CASSLGGTGKNEKLFF. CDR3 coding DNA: TGTGCCAGCAGCTTAGGCGGCACAGGGAAGAATGAAAAACTGTTTTTT. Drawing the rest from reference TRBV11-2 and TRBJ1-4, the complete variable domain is EAGVAQSPRYKIIEKRQSVAFWCNPISGHATLYWYQQILGQGPKLLIQFQNNGVVDDSQLPKDRFSAERLKGVDSTLKIQPAKLEDSAVYLCASSLGGTGKNEKLFFGSGTQLSVL.

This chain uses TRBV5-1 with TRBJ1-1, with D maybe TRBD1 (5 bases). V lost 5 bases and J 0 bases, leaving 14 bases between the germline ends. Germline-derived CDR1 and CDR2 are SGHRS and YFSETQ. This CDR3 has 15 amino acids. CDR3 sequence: CASRTGLGMNTEAFF. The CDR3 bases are TGCGCCAGCAGAACAGGTCTCGGGATGAACACTGAAGCTTTCTTT.

The CDR3 spells CASSVLAGGDEQFF. CDR3 DNA: TGTGCCAGCAGTGTTCTAGCGGGAGGGGATGAGCAGTTCTTC. This chain joins TRBV2 and TRBJ2-1, with 12 bases fitting TRBD2. Germline V CDR1 and CDR2: SNHLY, FYNNEI. CDR3 length: 14 residues. V shed 4 bases and J 8 bases; nucleotides not matched to a gene: 3.

The DNA of the CDR3 is TGTGCCAGCCGAAGTAAGGGATATAGCAATCAGCCCCAGCATTTT. This translates into CASRSKGYSNQPQHF. The chain combines TRBV6-1 with TRBJ1-5; D remains unclear. CDR1 MNHNS and CDR2 SASEGT come from the germline V gene. V lost 8 bases to trimming and J lost 0 bases, with 14 bases between them. This CDR3 region has 15 residues.

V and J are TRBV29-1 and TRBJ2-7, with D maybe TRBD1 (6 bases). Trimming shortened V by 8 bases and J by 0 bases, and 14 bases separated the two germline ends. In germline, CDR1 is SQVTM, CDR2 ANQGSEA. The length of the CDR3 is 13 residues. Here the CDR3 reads CSFWTDISYEQYF. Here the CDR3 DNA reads TGCAGCTTCTGGACAGATATCTCCTACGAGCAGTACTTC.

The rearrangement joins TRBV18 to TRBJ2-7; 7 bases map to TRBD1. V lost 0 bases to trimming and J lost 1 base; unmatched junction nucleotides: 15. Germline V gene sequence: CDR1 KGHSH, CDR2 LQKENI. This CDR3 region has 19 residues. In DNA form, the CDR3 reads TGTGCCAGCTCACCACCCCGAGGGGGCCGACGTCCGGGGTCCTACGAGCAGTACTTC. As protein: CASSPPRGGRRPGSYEQYF.

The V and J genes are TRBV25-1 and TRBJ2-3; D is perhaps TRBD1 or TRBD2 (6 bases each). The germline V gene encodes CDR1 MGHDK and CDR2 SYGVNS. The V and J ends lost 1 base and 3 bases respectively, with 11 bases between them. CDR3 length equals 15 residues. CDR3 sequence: CASSELGGATDTQYF. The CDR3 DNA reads TGTGCCAGCAGTGAATTGGGGGGCGCAACAGATACGCAGTATTTT.

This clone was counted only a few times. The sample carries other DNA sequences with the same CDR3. The CDR3: CAIRATSGDYEQYF. The CDR3 nucleotides are TGTGCCATCAGAGCTACTAGCGGAGACTACGAGCAGTACTTC. The J gene is TRBJ2-7, the V gene TRBV10-3, with TRBD2 matching over 8 bases. The CDR3 has 14 amino acids. V lost 6 bases and J lost 3; bases outside the gene matches: 7. Looked up from germline, CDR1 is ENHRY and CDR2 is SYGVKD.

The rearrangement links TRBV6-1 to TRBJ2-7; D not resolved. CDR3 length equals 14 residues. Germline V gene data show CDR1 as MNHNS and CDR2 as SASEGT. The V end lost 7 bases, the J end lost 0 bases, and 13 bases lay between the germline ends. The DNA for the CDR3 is TGTGCCAGCAAGCCCAACACCCACTCCTACGAGCAGTACTTC. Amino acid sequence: CASKPNTHSYEQYF.

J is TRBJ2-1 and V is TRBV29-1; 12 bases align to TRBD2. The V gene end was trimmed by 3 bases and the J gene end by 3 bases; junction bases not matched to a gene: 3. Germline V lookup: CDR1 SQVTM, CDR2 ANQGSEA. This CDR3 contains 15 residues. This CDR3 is CSVEASGRGYNEQFF. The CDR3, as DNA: TGCAGCGTTGAGGCTAGCGGGAGGGGCTACAATGAGCAGTTCTTC.

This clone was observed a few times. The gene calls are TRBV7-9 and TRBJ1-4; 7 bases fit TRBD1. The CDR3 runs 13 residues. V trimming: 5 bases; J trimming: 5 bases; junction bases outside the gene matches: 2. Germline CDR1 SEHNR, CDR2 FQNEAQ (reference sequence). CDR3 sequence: CASSPQGNEKLFF. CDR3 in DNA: TGTGCCAGCAGCCCACAGGGGAATGAAAAACTGTTTTTT.

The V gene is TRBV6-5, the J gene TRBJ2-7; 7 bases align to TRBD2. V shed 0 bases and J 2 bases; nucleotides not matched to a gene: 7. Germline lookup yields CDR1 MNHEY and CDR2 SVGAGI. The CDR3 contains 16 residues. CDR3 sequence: CASSYSNSGTPYEQYF. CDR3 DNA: TGTGCCAGCAGTTACTCGAACAGCGGGACCCCCTACGAGCAGTACTTC.

The CDR3 here is CAWSVGLGQPQHF. DNA for the CDR3: TGTGCCTGGAGTGTAGGCCTGGGGCAGCCCCAGCATTTT. The rearrangement links TRBV30 to TRBJ1-5; unclear D gene. Trimming took off 0 bases at V and 7 bases at J, with 10 bases between the two ends. Germline V gene sequence: CDR1 GTSNPN, CDR2 SVGIG (reference sequence). The CDR3 length is 13 residues. Variable domain in full (rest from reference TRBV30 and TRBJ1-5): SQTIHQWPATLVQPVGSPLSLECTVEGTSNPNLYWYRQAAGRGLQLLFYSVGIGQISSEVPQNLSASRPQDRQFILSSKKLLLSDSGFYLCAWSVGLGQPQHFGDGTRLSIL.

CDR3 in DNA: TGTGCCAGCAGTTACACACCTAGCGGGAGGAACAATGAGCAGTTCTTC. This codes for CASSYTPSGRNNEQFF. The V gene is TRBV6-5, the J gene TRBJ2-1; TRBD2 matches at 11 bases. The CDR3 loop spans 16 amino acids. Germline CDR1 is MNHEY and CDR2 is SVGAGI. The V segment lost 2 bases and the J segment 5 bases; nucleotides outside the gene matches: 5.

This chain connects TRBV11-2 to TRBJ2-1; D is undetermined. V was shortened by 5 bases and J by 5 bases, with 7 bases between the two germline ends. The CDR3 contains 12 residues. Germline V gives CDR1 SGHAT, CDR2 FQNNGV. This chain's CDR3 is CASSLNDNEQFF. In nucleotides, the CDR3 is TGTGCCAGCAGCCTAAACGACAATGAGCAGTTCTTC.

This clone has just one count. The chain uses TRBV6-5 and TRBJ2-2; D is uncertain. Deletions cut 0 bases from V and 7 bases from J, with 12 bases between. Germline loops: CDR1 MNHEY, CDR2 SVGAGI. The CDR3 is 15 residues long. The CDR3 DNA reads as TGTGCCAGCAGTTACTCGGACCCCAAATTCGGGGAGCTGTTTTTT. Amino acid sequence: CASSYSDPKFGELFF.